A single T cell receptor beta chain is shown here with its context. The antigen is undetermined. This sample stems from a study of T-cell reconstitution after alpha-beta-depleted transplantation in children. The CDR3 is 13 amino acids. Germline V gene sequence: CDR1 MNHEY, CDR2 SVGEGT. Trimming stripped 6 bases from V and 5 bases from J, with 8 bases between. Unique molecular identifiers were incorporated into the prepared TCRbeta library. One entry per CDR3 protein, called by TCRdb with MiXCR from the PCR reads. The profile shows 15,000 to 20,000 distinct CDR3 sequences, about 5% of them singletons. Study-wide points: Newly produced T cells mostly provided counts and TCRbeta diversity after one year, as hyperexpanded clones declined. Several patients had high TCRbeta diversity at day 60; it came from surviving recipient T cells and thymic progenitors. About two months after transplant, alpha-beta T cells reportedly came from several hundred expanded graft clones.

Sequencing was performed on PBMCs, taken before TCRalphabeta/CD19-depleted stem cell transplant. The receptor comes from a boy aged 5-17 years with acute lymphoblastic leukemia, due to receive a stem cell transplant. The chain combines TRBV6-2 or TRBV6-3 with TRBJ1-6; D remains ambiguous. CDR3 sequence reads: CASSYYDNSPLHF. CDR3 nucleotides: TGTGCCAGCAGCTATTACGATAATTCACCCCTCCACTTT.